This TCR beta chain appears in the sequencing data of a study of shared clonotypes between healthy human individuals (dated by TCRdb to 2020 to 2022). Some background on the complete study: Three men and a couple of women, aged 18 to 49 years, made up the cohort. For each donor, CD4 naive and CD4 memory were each given three plates, CD8 naive was given two plates, and CD8 memory was given one plate. To estimate repertoire size and how much clonotype sharing occurs between individuals, the study deeply sequenced the blood TCR repertoires of roughly 5 healthy adults. To increase sequencing depth and limit assay-specific biases, TCR repertoire library preparation and sequencing were carried out by different laboratories using diverse techniques. Leukapheresis yielded between about 0.85 and 9.5 billion PBMCs per donor. The full study reports these points: Naive subsets generally had larger estimated clonotype richness than memory subsets. Based on pairwise subsampling, the degree of clonotype sharing among donors was expected to be affected by sequencing depth. Sampling was limited to blood, and TCR repertoires in tissue likely differ from TCR repertoires in blood. The small number of donors limited the genetic and exposure-history diversity represented. Even with the large sequencing depth, rarefaction of the sorted-subset datasets indicated that sequencing was incomplete. When four donors were compared, the shared fraction of clonotypes was around 5.1% for naive CD4, 3% to 4% for naive CD8, about 2.4% for memory CD4, and roughly 0.43% for memory CD8. Compared with non-shared clonotypes, the clonotypes found in all four sorted-subset donors had higher generation probabilities.

Regarding this clone: Its antigen is still unknown. No base qualities exist here, and no much larger clone lies one base off it.

Using the deep immunoSEQ assay, TCR CDR3 regions were amplified from genomic DNA by multiplex PCR. Extracted genomic DNA from each cell subset was distributed evenly across all wells of several immunoSEQ 96-well plates, and each plate was treated as a replicate. For sorted subsets, roughly 190 ng of genomic DNA, equivalent to 25,000 to 35,000 T cell genomes, went into each replicate PCR. Purified libraries were quantified with a Qubit 3.0 fluorometer, sized on a Bioanalyzer 2100, and re-quantified with the KAPA Library Quantification kit. Every immunoSEQ 96-well plate was sequenced on a separate single-read 150-cycle Illumina NextSeq 550 flow cell. On the study's bioinformatics: Because the immunoSEQ output held only junctional sequences and lacked quality scores, the filtering could not match the filtering applied to full-length reads. To assign V/J genes and CDR3, sequences were annotated against IMGT germline references using PyIR, a Python wrapper for IgBLAST v1.9. Reads were filtered out if the reads had weak V/J assignments (E-value above 1e-6), no CDR3, stop codons, out-of-frame junctions, or ambiguous translated residues. A V3J clonotype was defined by an identical inferred V gene, J gene, and CDR3 amino acid sequence. Percentage overlap between repertoires was calculated by dividing the number of shared unique clonotypes by the size of the smaller repertoire. Three approaches were used to assess repertoire richness: RTK rarefaction, the Chao1 estimator, and Recon v2.1 estimates of unobserved clonotypes. OLGA was used to compute generation probabilities for all TCRbeta clonotypes that the gDNA method yielded from several donors. Sourced from immuneACCESS, this table was stored by TCRdb with only in-frame sequences that have V and J called. A share of the clones is absent; for the studies checked, an unresolved V gene accounts for under half, and the remainder has no known explanation. V and J calls and clone size are given by that table; D and trimming were obtained from the DNA. The sample contains some 690,000 clones, about nine tenths of them found a single time. Of the sample, 34% falls within the top ten clones.

CDR1 SGHTA and CDR2 FQGNSA were looked up in the germline V gene. Ends trimmed: V by 5 bases, J by 7 bases; bases unmatched to a gene: 7. There are 14 amino acids in the CDR3, from cysteine to phenylalanine inclusive. Solely the CDR3 DNA is kept, with 42 bases framed from the first base. The donors were healthy, HIV-negative adults who had no recently reported acute infections or vaccinations. All donors were Caucasian adults living in Nashville, Tennessee, USA. CD8 memory samples were composed of magnetically selected CD45RO+ cells combined with CCR7-negative CD45RA+ effector memory (TemRA) cells. After blood collection by leukapheresis, PBMCs were isolated using Ficoll-Histopaque density gradient centrifugation and then cryopreserved in the vapor phase of liquid nitrogen. Analytical flow cytometry was used to check the purity and quantity of every magnetically sorted T cell population. Each sorted fraction had its genomic DNA isolated and then quantified by UV absorbance on a Nanodrop 2000c.

What was sequenced was memory CD8+ T cells from PBMCs. What this sample's cell subset or site label stands for: CD45RO+ cells pooled with CCR7-negative TemRA cells. The receptor chain draws on TRBV7-2 and TRBJ2-3; 9 junctional bases match TRBD2. The TCR originated in a man younger than 30 in good health. Some clones in this sample may be carry-over from other donors' samples. In nucleotides, the sequence is TGTGCCAGCAGCCGTCTAGCGGGAAAAAATACGCAGTATTTT. Its translation is CASSRLAGKNTQYF.